This paragraph covers one T cell receptor (beta chain) sequence. The source of the sample is a study of blood T cell repertoires in COVID-19. About the research overall: COVID-19 samples collected from the United States, Italy and Spain covered acute and convalescent phases. T cells, B-cell-depleted T cells, or PBMCs supplied cDNA or gDNA.

Germline V gives CDR1 SGHRS, CDR2 YFSETQ. V gave up 0 bases and J gave up 1 base; unmatched junction bases: 3. There are 15 residues in the CDR3. Per the authors' pipeline: Cell counts per sample came from amplifying reference gene primers. Only in-frame clones appear in the TCRdb table, and some are missing; sequencing was by immunoSEQ multiplex PCR. D and trimming come from the DNA, and the V and J calls and clone size come from that table. The sample holds roughly 130,000 clones, more than 80% seen once. The source material was peripheral blood. The clonotype comes from a woman aged 60 to 75 with acute or convalescent COVID-19. V gene TRBV5-1 combines with J gene TRBJ1-2, with 7 bases identical to TRBD1. This CDR3 reads CASSLGDRINYGYTF. CDR3 nucleotide sequence: TGCGCCAGCAGCTTGGGGGACAGAATTAACTATGGCTACACCTTC.